This entry lists 5 T cell receptor beta chains sequenced from one sample in a study of early T cells in non-severe SARS-CoV-2 infection. TCRdb ran MiXCR on the 5' RACE reads and lists one entry per CDR3 protein. Of about 44,000 distinct CDR3 sequences in the sample, about 25% were seen once. The input for sequencing was whole blood, taken at baseline. These receptors all come from an adult who was a healthcare worker with PCR-confirmed SARS-CoV-2 infection or an uninfected control (not recorded which).

V and J are TRBV5-6 and TRBJ2-3, with 10 bases aligning to TRBD2. Germline V gene data show CDR1 as SGHDT and CDR2 as YYEEEE. The junction had 10 bases not matched to a gene; V was cut back by 0 bases and J by 6 bases. The CDR3 runs 17 residues. The CDR3 DNA reads as TGTGCCAGCAGCTTGGCGGCTCAGCGGGGGGGCGGCGATACGCAGTATTTT. Protein sequence: CASSLAAQRGGGDTQYF.

This clonotype was found many times. This chain links TRBV6-1 with TRBJ2-4, with D maybe TRBD1 (6 bases). The CDR3 is made up of 13 amino acids. Trimming shortened V by 8 bases and J by 5 bases, and 13 bases separated the two germline ends. The germline CDR1 and CDR2 sequences are MNHNS and SASEGT. CDR3 bases: TGTGCCAGCCAACAGGGTTTTGAAAACATTCAGTACTTC. Translating gives CASQQGFENIQYF.

A few counts support this clonotype. The chain recombines TRBV10-3 with TRBJ2-3; D is possibly TRBD1 (6 bases). Germline values: CDR1 ENHRY, CDR2 SYGVKD. The CDR3 contains 14 residues. Trimming took 7 bases from V and 2 from J, leaving 13 bases between them. CDR3 amino acids: CAITWGPNTDTQYF. In DNA, the CDR3 is TGTGCCATCACCTGGGGGCCCAACACAGATACGCAGTATTTT.

This chain links TRBV7-8 with TRBJ1-5; 8 bases align to TRBD1. The CDR3 sequence is 14 residues long. Per the germline V gene, CDR1 is SGHVS and CDR2 is FQNEAQ. The V and J ends lost 5 bases and 3 bases, in that order; junction bases with no gene match: 3. The CDR3 is CASSQDRANQPQHF. The CDR3 bases are TGTGCCAGCAGCCAGGACAGGGCCAATCAGCCCCAGCATTTT.

This clonotype appeared a single time. This chain connects TRBV3-1 to TRBJ2-7; D may be TRBD1 or TRBD2 (5 bases each). Germline V gene lookup returns CDR1 LGHDT and CDR2 YNNKEL (reference sequence). V lost 1 base and J lost 2, with 12 bases in between. The CDR3 is 15 amino acids. The CDR3 protein is CASSQGQTKTYEQYF. The CDR3 region has the DNA TGTGCCAGCAGCCAAGGACAGACTAAAACCTACGAGCAGTACTTC.